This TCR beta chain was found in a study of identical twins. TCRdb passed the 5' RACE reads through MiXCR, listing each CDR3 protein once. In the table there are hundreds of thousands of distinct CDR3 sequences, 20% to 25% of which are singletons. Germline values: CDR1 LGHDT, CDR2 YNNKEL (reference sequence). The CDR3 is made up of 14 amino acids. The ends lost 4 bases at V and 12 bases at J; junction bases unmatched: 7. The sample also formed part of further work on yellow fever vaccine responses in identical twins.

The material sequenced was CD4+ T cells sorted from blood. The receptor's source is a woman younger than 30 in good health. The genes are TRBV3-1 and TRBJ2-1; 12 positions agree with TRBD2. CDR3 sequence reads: CASSRKGTSGSQFF. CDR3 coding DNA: TGTGCCAGCAGCCGAAAAGGGACTAGCGGGTCGCAGTTCTTC.